This T cell receptor beta chain was captured in a study of shared clonotypes between healthy human individuals. About the study: Each donor's CD8 memory used one plate, CD8 naive two, each CD4 subset three.

This clone occurred a few times. Antigen: not known. The study, taken as a whole, reports: The expectation was that sequencing depth would affect clonotype sharing among donors. Naive subsets typically showed greater estimated richness than memory subsets.

V lost 4 bases, J lost 5 bases, and 17 bases lay in between. This CDR3 region has 15 residues. Germline assignment: CDR1 MGHRA and CDR2 YSYEKL. Sequencing was performed with immunoSEQ multiplex PCR; in TCRdb, only in-frame clones are kept and a portion is missing. The top ten clones hold around 1.8% of a sample with around 720,000 clones, about three quarters of them seen once. The chain carries TRBV4-1 and TRBJ2-5; D may be TRBD2 (6 bases). The sequence came from a woman aged 25 to 45 in good health. The sequenced sample was memory CD4+ T cells sorted from blood. Subset indicated: CD45RA-negative fraction. Written as DNA, the CDR3 is TGCGCCAGCAGCCTAAGACTACCTAGCGTGGAGACCCAGTACTTC. This encodes CASSLRLPSVETQYF.